A selection of T cell receptor beta chains follows, all from one sample in a study of T cells after yellow fever vaccination. TCRdb reprocessed the 5' RACE reads with MiXCR, giving one entry per CDR3 protein. The sample includes about 240,000 distinct CDR3 sequences, roughly 3.5% of them seen just once. This sample comprised PBMCs, obtained 15 days after the yellow fever booster vaccination. These receptors all come from a man between 18 and 35 years old who received the YFV17D yellow fever vaccine. CDR3s include the opening cysteine and the closing phenylalanine or tryptophan. The order of the fields is V gene, clone size, D gene, J gene, CDR3 protein, CDR3 DNA. The D gene is left open where the match is weak. Not every row has a clone size; where given, it reads once, few, many or a size class.

>TRBV12-3/TRBV12-4|many|.|TRBJ2-5
CASSWGSQETQYF
TGTGCCAGCAGTTGGGGCAGCCAAGAGACCCAGTACTTC
>TRBV6-5|many|.|TRBJ1-5
CASSYSRGVGPQHF
TGTGCCAGCAGTTACTCGAGGGGGGTGGGGCCCCAGCATTTT
>TRBV5-1|.|TRBD1|TRBJ1-2
CASSIQGDGYTF
TGCGCCAGCAGCATACAGGGGGACGGCTACACCTTC
>TRBV12-3/TRBV12-4|many|TRBD2|TRBJ2-3
CASLAGRTTDTQYF
TGTGCCAGCCTAGCGGGGCGGACCACAGATACGCAGTATTTT
>TRBV10-3|many|.|TRBJ2-7
CAISEYPASYEQYF
TGTGCCATCAGTGAGTACCCCGCAAGCTACGAGCAGTACTTC
>TRBV23-1|few|TRBD1|TRBJ2-1
CASSSHRGPKTPNEQFF
TGCGCCAGCAGTTCACACAGGGGGCCGAAAACACCCAATGAGCAGTTCTTC
>TRBV5-5|few|TRBD1|TRBJ1-1
CASSRDQGARRNTEAFF
TGTGCCAGCAGCCGCGATCAGGGGGCGCGAAGGAACACTGAAGCTTTCTTT
>TRBV19|.|.|TRBJ2-3
CASSTRVPTPGTDTQYF
TGTGCCAGTAGTACCCGAGTTCCCACCCCAGGCACAGATACGCAGTATTTT
>TRBV10-2|.|.|TRBJ2-7
CASSDPFGEQYF
TGCGCCAGCAGTGACCCTTTTGGCGAGCAGTACTTC
>TRBV25-1|many|TRBD1|TRBJ2-5
CASSDPGTGGETQYF
TGTGCCAGCAGTGATCCCGGGACAGGGGGGGAGACCCAGTACTTC
>TRBV7-3|many|TRBD2|TRBJ2-3
CASSYLAGGPTDTQYF
TGTGCCAGCAGCTATCTCGCGGGGGGGCCAACAGATACGCAGTATTTT
>TRBV7-2|many|TRBD1|TRBJ2-5
CASSLVGQSQGETQYF
TGTGCCAGCAGCTTAGTGGGACAGTCCCAGGGCGAGACCCAGTACTTC
>TRBV9|many|TRBD2|TRBJ2-1
CASSTLGLAHNEQFF
TGTGCCAGCAGCACCCTGGGACTAGCGCACAATGAGCAGTTCTTC
>TRBV29-1|many|.|TRBJ2-3
CSVPGTDTQYF
TGCAGCGTTCCCGGCACAGATACGCAGTATTTT
>TRBV20-1|many|.|TRBJ2-7
CSGTSGGTYEQYF
TGCAGTGGAACTTCCGGGGGAACCTACGAGCAGTACTTC
>TRBV7-9|few|.|TRBJ2-2
CASILSGRSNTGELFF
TGTGCCAGCATTCTATCGGGACGGAGTAACACCGGGGAGCTGTTTTTT
>TRBV7-3|many|.|TRBJ2-1
CASSLIGAQGGANNEQFF
TGTGCCAGCAGCTTAATTGGGGCCCAGGGGGGGGCCAACAATGAGCAGTTCTTC
>TRBV4-3|many|.|TRBJ2-5
CASSQDLTRQETQYF
TGCGCCAGCAGCCAAGATCTCACTAGGCAAGAGACCCAGTACTTC
>TRBV7-9|many|.|TRBJ1-1
CASSLSEETEAFF
TGTGCCAGCAGCTTATCGGAGGAGACTGAAGCTTTCTTT
>TRBV12-3/TRBV12-4|many|TRBD1|TRBJ1-1
CASSRTGGSPEAFF
TGTGCCAGCAGTAGAACAGGGGGAAGCCCTGAAGCTTTCTTT
>TRBV28|many|.|TRBJ2-2
CASSSKRQVTGELFF
TGTGCCAGCAGCTCTAAGAGACAGGTCACCGGGGAGCTGTTTTTT
>TRBV9|.|TRBD2|TRBJ2-7
CASSRLAGEYEQYF
TGTGCCAGCAGCAGACTAGCGGGGGAGTACGAGCAGTACTTC
>TRBV5-1|many|.|TRBJ2-1
CASSLYSMAGVTGDEQFF
TGCGCCAGCAGCTTGTATTCCATGGCAGGGGTGACCGGCGATGAGCAGTTCTTC